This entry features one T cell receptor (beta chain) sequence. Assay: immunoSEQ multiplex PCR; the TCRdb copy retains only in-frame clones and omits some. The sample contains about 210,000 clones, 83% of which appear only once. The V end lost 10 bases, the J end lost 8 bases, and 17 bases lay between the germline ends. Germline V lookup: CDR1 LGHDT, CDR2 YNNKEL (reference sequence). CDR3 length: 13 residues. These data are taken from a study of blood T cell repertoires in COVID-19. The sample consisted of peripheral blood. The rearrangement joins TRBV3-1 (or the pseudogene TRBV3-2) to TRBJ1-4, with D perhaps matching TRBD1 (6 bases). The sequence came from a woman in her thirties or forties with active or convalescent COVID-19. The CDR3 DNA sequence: TGTGCCACCGGAGGCGGGGGGCCGGAAAAACTGTTTTTT. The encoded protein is CATGGGGPEKLFF.